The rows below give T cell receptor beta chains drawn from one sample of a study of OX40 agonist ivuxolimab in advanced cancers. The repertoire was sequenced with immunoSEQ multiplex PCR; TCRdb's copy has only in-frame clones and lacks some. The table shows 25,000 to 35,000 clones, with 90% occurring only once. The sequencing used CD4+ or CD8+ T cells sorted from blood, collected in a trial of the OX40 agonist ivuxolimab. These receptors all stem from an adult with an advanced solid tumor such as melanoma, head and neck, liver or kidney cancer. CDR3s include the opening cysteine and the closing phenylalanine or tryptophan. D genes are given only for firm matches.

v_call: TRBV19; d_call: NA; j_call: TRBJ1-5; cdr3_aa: CAHGTALNQPQHF; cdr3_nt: TGTGCCCACGGGACGGCTCTCAATCAGCCCCAGCATTTT
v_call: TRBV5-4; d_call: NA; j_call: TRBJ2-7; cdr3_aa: CASSEERSGLKYEQYF; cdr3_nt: TGTGCCAGCAGCGAGGAGAGATCCGGGTTGAAATACGAGCAGTACTTC
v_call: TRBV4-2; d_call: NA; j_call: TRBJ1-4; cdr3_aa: CASSQRTPTNEKLFF; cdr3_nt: TGTGCCAGCAGCCAACGGACACCTACTAATGAAAAACTGTTTTTT
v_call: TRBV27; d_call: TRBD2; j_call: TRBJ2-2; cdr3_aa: CASSFLAGANTGELFF; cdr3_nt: TGTGCCAGCAGTTTCCTAGCGGGGGCTAACACCGGGGAGCTGTTTTTT
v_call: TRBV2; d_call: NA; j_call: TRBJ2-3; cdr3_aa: CASSDTGGAPTDTQYF; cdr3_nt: TGTGCCAGCAGTGATACGGGCGGGGCCCCCACAGATACGCAGTATTTT
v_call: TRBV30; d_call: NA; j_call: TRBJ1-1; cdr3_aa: CACSFGAAEAFF; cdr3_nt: TGTGCCTGTTCCTTCGGGGCAGCTGAAGCTTTCTTT
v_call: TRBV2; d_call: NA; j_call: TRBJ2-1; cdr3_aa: CASRPTGLDDNEQFF; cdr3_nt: TGTGCCAGCAGACCTACGGGACTGGACGACAATGAGCAGTTCTTC
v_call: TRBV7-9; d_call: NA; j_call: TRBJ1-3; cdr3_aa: CASSLVEPGNTIYF; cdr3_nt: TGTGCCAGCAGCTTAGTTGAACCCGGAAACACCATATATTTT
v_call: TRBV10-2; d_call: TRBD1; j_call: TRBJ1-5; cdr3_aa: CASLPELDRGQSQPQHF; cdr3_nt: TGCGCCAGCCTACCAGAGTTAGACAGGGGGCAAAGTCAGCCCCAGCATTTT
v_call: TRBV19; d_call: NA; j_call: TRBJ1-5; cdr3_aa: CASILRDSNQPQHF; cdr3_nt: TGTGCCAGTATTCTGAGGGACAGCAATCAGCCCCAGCATTTT
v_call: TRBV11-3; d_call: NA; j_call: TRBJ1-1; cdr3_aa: CASSPGSGAEAFF; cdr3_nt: TGTGCCAGCAGCCCAGGATCGGGGGCTGAAGCTTTCTTT
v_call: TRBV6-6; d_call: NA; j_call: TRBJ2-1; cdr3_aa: CASSYSSGNEQFF; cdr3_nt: TGTGCCAGCAGTTACTCCTCAGGGAATGAGCAGTTCTTC
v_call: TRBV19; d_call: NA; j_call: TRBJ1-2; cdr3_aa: CASQENYGYTF; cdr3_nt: TGTGCCAGCCAGGAGAACTATGGCTACACCTTC
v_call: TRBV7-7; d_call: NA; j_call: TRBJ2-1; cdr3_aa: CASSPTSSSYNEQFF; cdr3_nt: TGTGCCAGCAGCCCCACTAGCAGCTCCTACAATGAGCAGTTCTTC